Listed here are 6 T cell receptor beta chains from one sample, sequenced in a study of blood T cell repertoires in COVID-19. This table comes from immunoSEQ multiplex PCR, and its TCRdb copy is limited to in-frame clones, with some not included. The sample comprises about 170,000 clones, about 80% of which are singletons, and about a tenth rests with the top ten. Sequenced material: peripheral blood. The source of these receptors is a man in his 70s with active or convalescent COVID-19.

The table lists this clone with a count of one. Written as DNA, the CDR3 is TGTGCCTGGGGGACAGGGGGTTTTCAGCCCCAGCATTTT. Translating it yields CAWGTGGFQPQHF. V and J are TRBV30 and TRBJ1-5, with 11 bases fitting TRBD1. CDR1 and CDR2 (germline): GTSNPN, SVGIG (reference sequence). V lost 5 bases and J lost 6; bases outside the gene matches: 3. The CDR3 has 13 amino acids.

The chain employs TRBV11-1 and TRBJ2-5; no reliable D call. Between the trimmed V and J ends, which lost 5 bases and 1 base, there was a span of 8 bases. The CDR3 totals 13 residues. Germline V gene lookup returns CDR1 SGHAT and CDR2 FQDESV (reference sequence). The CDR3 coding sequence is TGTGCCAGCAGCCGAGCGCTCCAAGAGACCCAGTACTTC. Protein: CASSRALQETQYF.

This chain uses TRBV11-2 with TRBJ2-3, with 10 nucleotides matching TRBD2. CDR1 and CDR2 (germline): SGHAT, FQNNGV. This CDR3 is built from 18 residues. V lost 5 bases and J lost 4; bases outside the gene matches: 15. The chain's CDR3 is CASSLLQVSGGVSDTQYF. CDR3 sequence (DNA): TGTGCCAGCAGCCTCCTGCAAGTCAGCGGGGGGGTATCAGATACGCAGTATTTT. Looking up the rest from reference TRBV11-2 and TRBJ2-3 gives the full variable domain: EAGVAQSPRYKIIEKRQSVAFWCNPISGHATLYWYQQILGQGPKLLIQFQNNGVVDDSQLPKDRFSAERLKGVDSTLKIQPAKLEDSAVYLCASSLLQVSGGVSDTQYFGPGTRLTVL.

The V call is TRBV18, the J call TRBJ2-7; 9 bases fit TRBD1. From germline, CDR1 is KGHSH and CDR2 LQKENI. The CDR3 runs to 17 residues. The V gene end was trimmed by 1 base and the J gene end by 0 bases; junction bases not matched to a gene: 7. In nucleotides, the CDR3 is TGTGCCAGCTCACCACGAGGATCGGGACAGGGCTCCTACGAGCAGTACTTC. Encoded protein: CASSPRGSGQGSYEQYF.

The chain has TRBV3-1 (or the pseudogene TRBV3-2) and TRBJ1-4, with TRBD1 as a possible D gene (5 bases). Germline assignment: CDR1 LGHDT and CDR2 YNNKEL (reference sequence). The CDR3 is made up of 16 amino acids. V was shortened by 1 base and J by 8 bases, with 17 bases between the two germline ends. DNA of the CDR3: TGTGCCAGCAGCCAAGGCCGGCTGGGGAGGGGAGAAAAACTGTTTTTT. Translating it yields CASSQGRLGRGEKLFF.

The chain is built from TRBV6-2 or TRBV6-3 and TRBJ1-5, with D perhaps TRBD1 (6 bases). Trimming pared 0 bases from V and 7 bases from J, leaving 10 bases between. The CDR3 runs 14 residues. CDR1 is MNHEY, CDR2 SVGEGT, per germline. This CDR3 is CASSYSRDTQPQHF. The DNA for the CDR3 is TGTGCCAGCAGTTACTCCCGGGACACACAGCCCCAGCATTTT.